These 6 T cell receptor beta chains were sequenced from one sample in a study of blood T cell repertoires in COVID-19. The protocol was immunoSEQ multiplex PCR, while the TCRdb copy is restricted to in-frame clones and leaves out a portion. The repertoire holds 350,000 to 400,000 clones, roughly 89% seen once, with around 1.7% in the top ten. Sample: PBMCs or T cells enriched from blood (not recorded which). These receptor sequences come from a woman in her 30s who had recovered from COVID-19.

CDR3 sequence (DNA): TGTGCCAGTAGTATTCAGGGGACCACTGAAGCTTTCTTT. Translating it yields CASSIQGTTEAFF. V is TRBV19 and J is TRBJ1-1; perhaps TRBD1 as D (6 bases). Germline-derived CDR1 and CDR2 are LNHDA and SQIVND (reference sequence). V was trimmed by 3 bases and J by 4 bases, leaving 9 bases between them. This CDR3 has 13 amino acids.

The chain joins TRBV19 to TRBJ2-2; TRBD2 is a possible D gene (5 bases). The CDR3 loop spans 14 amino acids. Trimming cost V 9 bases and J 0 bases, with 11 bases left between them. The germline V gene encodes CDR1 LNHDA and CDR2 SQIVND (reference sequence). CDR3 nucleotides: TGTGCCAGCGAGGAGGACTCGAACACCGGGGAGCTGTTTTTT. Amino acids: CASEEDSNTGELFF.

The chain recombines TRBV7-9 with TRBJ1-2, with TRBD1 matching 8 bases. V shed 7 bases, J shed 4 bases, and the junction held 2 bases outside the gene matches. This CDR3 is 12 amino acids long. Per the germline V gene, CDR1 is SEHNR and CDR2 is FQNEAQ (reference sequence). The CDR3 DNA sequence: TGTGCCAGCAATCAGGGGGCCTATGGCTACACCTTC. Its protein is CASNQGAYGYTF.

This sequence joins TRBV7-9 and TRBJ1-5; TRBD1 is a possible D gene (5 bases). Trimming shortened V by 5 bases and J by 2 bases, and 10 bases separated the two germline ends. The CDR3 extends over 14 amino acids. The germline CDR1 and CDR2 sequences are SEHNR and FQNEAQ (reference sequence). The CDR3 loop is CASSGGYGNQPQHF. The DNA of the CDR3 is TGTGCCAGCAGCGGGGGGTATGGCAATCAGCCCCAGCATTTT.

The rearrangement links TRBV7-2 to TRBJ2-5; a weak D match, TRBD1 (6 bases). This CDR3 is 12 amino acids long. CDR1 and CDR2 (germline): SGHTA, FQGNSA. Between the trimmed V and J ends, which lost 6 bases and 5 bases, there was a span of 10 bases. CDR3 region: CASSSQGETQYF. CDR3 DNA sequence: TGTGCCAGCAGTTCCCAGGGGGAGACCCAGTACTTC.

The chain is built from TRBV10-3 and TRBJ1-1, with D tentatively TRBD1 (5 bases). Trimming removed 4 bases from V and 1 base from J, with 7 bases in between. The CDR3 extends over 13 amino acids. In germline, CDR1 is ENHRY, CDR2 SYGVKD. DNA of the CDR3: TGTGCCATCAGTGCAACAGGGAACACTGAAGCTTTCTTT. Its protein is CAISATGNTEAFF.